In this sample, the clone carrying this TCR beta chain turned up a few times. What it binds is unknown. The listed genes are named as in mouse. The read is 4 residues too short to cover the CDR3 end, so that end is filled in from the germline J gene. cDNA serving as the sequencing template came from extracted, reverse transcribed RNA. Here immunoSEQ multiplex PCR was the method, and the copy in TCRdb shows in-frame clones only, minus some. The data list about 270,000 clones, none observed once; 1.2% falls to the top ten. The germline CDR1 and CDR2 sequences are FNHDT and SITEND (reference sequence). This CDR3 is built from 12 residues. The sample originates from a study of CD8+ T cells in alopecia areata. Study-wide background: Donor skin was harvested from approximately 6-12-month-old C3H/HeJ mice with spontaneous alopecia and grafted onto roughly 7-11-week-old female C3H/HeJ recipients. General study points: Sequence data from scalp samples additionally include resident alphabeta T cells of normal skin. The study found higher clonality in lesional than normal scalp, especially in alopecia totalis/universalis. Among patients, TCR sharing was less clear than in mice, a difference possibly due in part to HLA diversity in the patient population.

The authors sorted pooled cutaneous lymph node cells using CD4, CD8alpha, NKG2D, NKG2ACE and other markers. The sequencing sample was made of CD4+ T cells sorted from a lymph node. V and J are TRBV19 and TRBJ1-2, with D tentatively TRBD1 (6 bases). This clonotype originated in a C3H/HeJ mouse with alopecia areata. For this mouse line, the MHC haplotype is H2-k. The CDR3 bases that were read are TGTGCCAGCAGCAGGGGTAGATCC. It codes for CASSRGRS. The full CDR3 protein reads CASSRGRSDYTF.